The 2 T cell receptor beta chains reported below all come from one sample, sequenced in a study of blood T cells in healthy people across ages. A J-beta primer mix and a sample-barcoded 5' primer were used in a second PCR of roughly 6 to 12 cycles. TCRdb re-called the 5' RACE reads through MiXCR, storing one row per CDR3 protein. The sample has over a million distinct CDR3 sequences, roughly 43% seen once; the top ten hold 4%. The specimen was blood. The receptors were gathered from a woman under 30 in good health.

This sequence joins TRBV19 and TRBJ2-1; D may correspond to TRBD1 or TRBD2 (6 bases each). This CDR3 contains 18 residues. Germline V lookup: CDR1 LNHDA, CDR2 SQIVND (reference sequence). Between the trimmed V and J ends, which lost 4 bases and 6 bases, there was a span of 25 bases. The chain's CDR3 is CASSTYPRGTSGLNEQFF. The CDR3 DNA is TGTGCCAGTAGTACCTATCCAAGGGGGACTTCTGGTCTCAATGAGCAGTTCTTC.

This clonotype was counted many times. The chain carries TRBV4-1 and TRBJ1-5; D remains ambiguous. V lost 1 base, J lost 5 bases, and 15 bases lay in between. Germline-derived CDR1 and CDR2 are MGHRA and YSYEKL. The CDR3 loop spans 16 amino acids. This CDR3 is CASSQVPQADDQPQHF. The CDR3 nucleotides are TGCGCCAGCAGCCAAGTCCCTCAGGCCGACGATCAGCCCCAGCATTTT.